The 20 T cell receptor beta chains below all came from one sample that was sequenced in a study of blood T cell repertoires in COVID-19. Sequencing used immunoSEQ multiplex PCR; TCRdb keeps in-frame clones, though not all of them. Of around 190,000 clones listed, approximately 80% are singletons. The source material was peripheral blood. The receptors derive from a man between 60 and 75 years old with acute or convalescent COVID-19.

This clone came up a few times. The rearrangement joins TRBV5-1 to TRBJ1-2, with TRBD1 matching 7 bases. The ends lost 5 bases at V and 2 bases at J; junction bases unmatched: 9. Germline V gene sequence: CDR1 SGHRS, CDR2 YFSETQ. The CDR3 totals 15 residues. CDR3 sequence (DNA): TGCGCCAGCAGTGAAATTACAGGGGCGAACTATGGCTACACCTTC. It is translated as CASSEITGANYGYTF. Full variable domain (remainder filled in from reference TRBV5-1 and TRBJ1-2): KAGVTQTPRYLIKTRGQQVTLSCSPISGHRSVSWYQQTPGQGLQFLFEYFSETQRNKGNFPGRFSGRQFSNSRSEMNVSTLELGDSALYLCASSEITGANYGYTFGSGTRLTVV.

The chain employs TRBV18 and TRBJ2-7, with 8 nucleotides matching TRBD1. The CDR3 runs 17 residues. CDR1 and CDR2 from the germline V gene are KGHSH and LQKENI. Unmatched junction bases numbered 14, after V lost 5 bases and J lost 2 bases. As DNA, the CDR3 is TGTGCCAGCTCAACCAACCGGGACAGGACATACCCCTACGAGCAGTACTTC. Its translation is CASSTNRDRTYPYEQYF.

The V and J genes are TRBV6-5 and TRBJ1-6; D uncertain. This CDR3 comprises 14 residues. CDR1 MNHEY and CDR2 SVGAGI come from the germline V gene. Deletions cut 5 bases from V and 9 bases from J, with 14 bases between. CDR3 in amino acids: CASSPDGKGSPLHF. CDR3 DNA: TGTGCCAGCAGTCCGGACGGGAAAGGTTCACCCCTCCACTTT.

V gene TRBV19 combines with J gene TRBJ1-3; no clear D. V dropped 3 bases and J dropped 2 bases, with 5 bases sitting between them. The germline gives CDR1 LNHDA, CDR2 SQIVND (reference sequence). The CDR3 loop spans 13 amino acids. Written as DNA, the CDR3 is TGTGCCAGTAGTATCCTCCCTGGAAACACCATATATTTT. Its protein product is CASSILPGNTIYF.

The V call is TRBV5-5, the J call TRBJ2-7; D is undetermined. Germline CDR1 reads SGHKS; CDR2 reads YYEKEE (reference sequence). This CDR3 spans 14 amino acids. V lost 0 bases and J 5 bases, leaving 12 bases between the germline ends. The CDR3 loop reads CASSLEARANEQYF. The CDR3 DNA sequence: TGTGCCAGCAGCTTGGAGGCTCGAGCGAACGAGCAGTACTTC.

The chain is built from TRBV4-3 and TRBJ2-1, with TRBD2 matching over 7 bases. The CDR3 is made up of 15 amino acids. The V gene end was trimmed by 4 bases and the J gene end by 6 bases; junction bases not matched to a gene: 9. The germline V gene encodes CDR1 LGHNA and CDR2 YSLEER. The CDR3: CASSLGLGPTNEQFF. DNA for the CDR3: TGCGCCAGCAGCCTAGGACTAGGGCCGACCAATGAGCAGTTCTTC.

In its sample, this clone was seen once. The chain is built from TRBV18 and TRBJ2-7; 9 nucleotides agree with TRBD2. The junction had 10 bases not matched to a gene; V was cut back by 5 bases and J by 2 bases. Germline values: CDR1 KGHSH, CDR2 LQKENI. The CDR3 sequence is 16 residues long. CDR3 in DNA: TGTGCCAGCTCAACAAATAGCGGGAGAGGGGCCTACGAGCAGTACTTC. It yields the protein CASSTNSGRGAYEQYF. The complete variable domain, with remaining parts taken from reference TRBV18 and TRBJ2-7, reads NAGVMQNPRHLVRRRGQEARLRCSPMKGHSHVYWYRQLPEEGLKFMVYLQKENIIDESGMPKERFSAEFPKEGPSILRIQQVVRGDSAAYFCASSTNSGRGAYEQYFGPGTRLTVT.

The J gene is TRBJ2-4, the V gene TRBV5-1, with TRBD1 identical over 11 bases. The V gene's germline CDR1 is SGHRS and CDR2 YFSETQ. V lost 6 bases and J lost 7; bases outside the gene matches: 3. The CDR3 is made up of 13 amino acids. The CDR3 protein is CASKGQGANIQYF. DNA of the CDR3: TGCGCCAGCAAAGGACAGGGGGCGAACATTCAGTACTTC.

The rearrangement uses TRBV10-2 and TRBJ1-5, with 8 bases fitting TRBD1. The germline CDR1 and CDR2 sequences are WSHSY and SAAADI. The CDR3 has 17 amino acids. The V segment lost 6 bases and the J segment 2 bases; nucleotides outside the gene matches: 12. The CDR3 region is CASRPDRGAGGNQPQHF. The CDR3 DNA sequence: TGCGCCAGCAGACCCGACAGGGGAGCGGGTGGCAATCAGCCCCAGCATTTT.

This sequence joins TRBV11-2 and TRBJ2-6, with a possible D match to TRBD2 (5 bases). V was cut by 3 bases and J by 3 bases, with 9 bases left in between. Germline CDR1 is SGHAT and CDR2 is FQNNGV. The CDR3 is 15 amino acids. CDR3 DNA: TGTGCCAGCAGCTTGAGGGAAGTTGGGGCCAACGTCCTGACTTTC. Amino acid sequence: CASSLREVGANVLTF.

The gene calls are TRBV7-2 and TRBJ2-7; TRBD2 aligns across 7 bases. The CDR3 sequence is 15 residues long. Germline CDR1 and CDR2: SGHTA and FQGNSA. V shed 1 base, J shed 4 bases, and the junction held 7 bases outside the gene matches. The CDR3 sequence: CASSLVGGYSYEQYF. The CDR3 DNA reads as TGTGCCAGCAGCTTAGTGGGGGGGTACTCTTACGAGCAGTACTTC.

The V and J genes are TRBV6-6 and TRBJ2-2, with 10 bases matching TRBD1. Unmatched junction bases numbered 10, after V lost 7 bases and J lost 5 bases. CDR1 MNHNY and CDR2 SVGAGI come from the germline V gene (reference sequence). The CDR3 is 16 residues long. CDR3 nucleotides: TGTGCCAGCATCCCCGACAGGGGGCTTTGGACCGGGGAGCTGTTTTTT. Protein: CASIPDRGLWTGELFF.

This chain uses TRBV29-1 with TRBJ2-3, with D maybe TRBD1 (5 bases). The CDR3 is 13 amino acids. The V end was cut by 4 bases, the J end by 5 bases, with 13 bases between. Germline lookup yields CDR1 SQVTM and CDR2 ANQGSEA. The CDR3 nucleotides read TGCAGCGTTGCGAACAGACAGATAGATACGCAGTATTTT. Encoded protein: CSVANRQIDTQYF.

This clone was seen a few times. The chain couples TRBV2 to TRBJ1-4; D is uncertain. The CDR3 consists of 13 residues. V lost 7 bases and J 4 bases, leaving 10 bases between the germline ends. CDR1 and CDR2 from the germline V gene are SNHLY and FYNNEI. The CDR3 here is CASTGMGNEKLFF. CDR3 nucleotides: TGTGCCAGCACGGGGATGGGTAATGAAAAACTGTTTTTT.

The chain has TRBV12-3 or TRBV12-4 and TRBJ1-2; D remains ambiguous. The ends were cut back, 3 bases at V and 5 bases at J, with 4 bases in the middle. The CDR3 is 11 amino acids. The CDR3 is CASSFRYGYTF. Here the CDR3 DNA reads TGTGCCAGCAGTTTCCGGTATGGCTACACCTTC.

The chain links TRBV5-1 to TRBJ2-3, with D possibly TRBD2 on 6 matching bases. Per germline, CDR1 SGHRS and CDR2 YFSETQ. CDR3 length: 15 amino acids. V was pared by 4 bases and J by 0 bases, with 12 bases between. In DNA, the CDR3 is TGCGCCAGCAGCCATCGGACTATAAGCACAGATACGCAGTATTTT. As protein: CASSHRTISTDTQYF.

The chain's CDR3 is CASSMSYGGFYNEQFF. Written as DNA, the CDR3 is TGTGCCAGCAGCATGTCTTACGGGGGGTTCTACAATGAGCAGTTCTTC. The genes are TRBV7-9 and TRBJ2-1; 7 nucleotides line up with TRBD2. Per the germline V gene, CDR1 is SEHNR and CDR2 is FQNEAQ (reference sequence). CDR3 length: 16 residues. With 5 bases clipped from V and 3 bases from J, the junction kept 10 bases outside the gene matches. Combining the CDR3 with reference TRBV7-9 and TRBJ2-1 gives the whole variable domain DTGVSQNPRHKITKRGQNVTFRCDPISEHNRLYWYRQTLGQGPEFLTYFQNEAQLEKSRLLSDRFSAERPKGSFSTLEIQRTEQGDSAMYLCASSMSYGGFYNEQFFGPGTRLTVL.

The V call is TRBV27, the J call TRBJ2-4; D possibly corresponds to TRBD2 (6 bases). Germline lookup yields CDR1 MNHEY and CDR2 SMNVEV (reference sequence). This CDR3 region has 14 residues. V gave up 3 bases and J gave up 8 bases, with 14 bases separating them. The CDR3 here is CASSLRDSRDIQYF. DNA of the CDR3: TGTGCCAGCAGTTTGAGGGACTCCCGAGACATTCAGTACTTC.

The chain has TRBV7-9 and TRBJ2-1; D call uncertain. Looked up from germline, CDR1 is SEHNR and CDR2 is FQNEAQ (reference sequence). V was shortened by 3 bases and J by 7 bases, with 16 bases between the two germline ends. This CDR3 spans 15 amino acids. The CDR3 nucleotides read TGTGCCAGCAGCTTTTCCGTCACACTAATTAATGAGCAGTTCTTC. As protein: CASSFSVTLINEQFF.

The chain combines TRBV28 with TRBJ2-4; D unresolved. CDR3 length: 14 residues. Per the germline V gene, CDR1 is MDHEN and CDR2 is SYDVKM. V lost 6 bases, J lost 0 bases, and 9 bases lay in between. The CDR3 bases are TGTGCCAGCAGACCGACAAAAGCCAAAAACATTCAGTACTTC. Translated: CASRPTKAKNIQYF.